This TCR beta chain emerged from a study of T cells after yellow fever vaccination. Study overall: Where fractions had low cell numbers, libraries were prepared from them with the SMART-Seq v4 Ultra Low Input RNA kit.

Study-wide results and limits: Once the booster was given, most primary-vaccination clones reappeared, at approximately 97% for CD4 and roughly 90% for CD8.

Template switching with 5'RACE generated the TCR cDNA and added a universal primer site and UMIs. TCRdb itself ran the 5' RACE reads through MiXCR, one entry per CDR3 protein. The sample has a few hundred thousand distinct CDR3 sequences; 8.7% are singletons. Details on this clonotype: Its matching antigen is unknown.

The V segment lost 1 base and the J segment 12 bases; nucleotides outside the gene matches: 16. From germline, CDR1 is SGHDN and CDR2 FVKESK. The CDR3 consists of 17 residues. The TCR comes from a young man who received the YFV17D yellow fever vaccine. The sample consisted of PBMCs, taken on the day of the first yellow fever vaccination. The rearrangement joins TRBV14 to TRBJ2-1, with TRBD2 matching over 9 bases. CDR3 amino acids: CASSQGGTSRLSHRQFF. For the CDR3, the DNA is TGTGCCAGCAGCCAAGGGGGGACTAGCAGACTTTCGCATCGGCAGTTCTTC.